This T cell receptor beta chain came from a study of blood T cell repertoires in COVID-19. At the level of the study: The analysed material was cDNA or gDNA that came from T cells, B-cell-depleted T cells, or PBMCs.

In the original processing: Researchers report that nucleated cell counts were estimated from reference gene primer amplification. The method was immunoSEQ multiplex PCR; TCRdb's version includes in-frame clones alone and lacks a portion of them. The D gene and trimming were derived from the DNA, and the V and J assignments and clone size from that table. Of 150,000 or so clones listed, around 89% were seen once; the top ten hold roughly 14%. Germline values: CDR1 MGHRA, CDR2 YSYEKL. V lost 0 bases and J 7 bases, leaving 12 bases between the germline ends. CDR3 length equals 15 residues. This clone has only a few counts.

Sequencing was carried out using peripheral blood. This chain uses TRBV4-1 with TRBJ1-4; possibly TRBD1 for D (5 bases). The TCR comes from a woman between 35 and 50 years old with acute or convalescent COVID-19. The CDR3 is CASSQDPGSGEKLFF. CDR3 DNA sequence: TGCGCCAGCAGCCAAGATCCAGGGTCGGGTGAAAAACTGTTTTTT.